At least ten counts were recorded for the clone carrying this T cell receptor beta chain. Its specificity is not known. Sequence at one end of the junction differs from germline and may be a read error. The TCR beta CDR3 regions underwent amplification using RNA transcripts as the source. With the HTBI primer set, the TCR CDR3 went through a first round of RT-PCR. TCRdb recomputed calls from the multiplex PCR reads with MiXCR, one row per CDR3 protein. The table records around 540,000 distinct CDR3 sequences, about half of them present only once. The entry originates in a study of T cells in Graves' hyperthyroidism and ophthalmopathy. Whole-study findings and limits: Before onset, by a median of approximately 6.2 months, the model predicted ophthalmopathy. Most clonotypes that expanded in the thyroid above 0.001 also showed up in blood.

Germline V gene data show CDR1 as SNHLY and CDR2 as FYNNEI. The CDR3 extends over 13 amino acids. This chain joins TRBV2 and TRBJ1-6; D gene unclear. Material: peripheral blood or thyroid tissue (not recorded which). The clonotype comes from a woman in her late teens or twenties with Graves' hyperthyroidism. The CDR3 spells CASNPSYYSPLHF. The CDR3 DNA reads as TGTGCCAGCAATCCCTCCTATTATTCACCCCTCCACTTT.